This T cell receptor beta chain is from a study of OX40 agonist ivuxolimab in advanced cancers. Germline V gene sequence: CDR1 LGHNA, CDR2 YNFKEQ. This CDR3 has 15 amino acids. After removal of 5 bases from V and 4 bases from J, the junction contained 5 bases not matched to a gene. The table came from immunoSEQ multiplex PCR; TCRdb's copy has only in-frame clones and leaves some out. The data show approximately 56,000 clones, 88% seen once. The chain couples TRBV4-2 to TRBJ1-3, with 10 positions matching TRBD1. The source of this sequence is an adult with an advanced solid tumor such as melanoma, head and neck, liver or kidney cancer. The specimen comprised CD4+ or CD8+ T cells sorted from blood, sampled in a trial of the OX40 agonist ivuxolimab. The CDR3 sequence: CASSAGQGEGNTIYF. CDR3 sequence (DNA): TGTGCCAGCAGCGCCGGACAGGGGGAGGGAAACACCATATATTTT.